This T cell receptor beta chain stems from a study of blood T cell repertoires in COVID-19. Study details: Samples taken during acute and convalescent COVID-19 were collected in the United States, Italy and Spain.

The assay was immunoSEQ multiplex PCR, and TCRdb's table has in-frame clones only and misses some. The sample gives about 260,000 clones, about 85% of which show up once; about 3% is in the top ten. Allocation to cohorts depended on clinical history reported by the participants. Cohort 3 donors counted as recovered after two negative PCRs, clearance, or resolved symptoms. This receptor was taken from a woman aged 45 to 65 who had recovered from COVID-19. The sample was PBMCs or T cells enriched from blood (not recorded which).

In DNA form, the CDR3 reads TGCAGTGCCCTAGACTATGGCTACACCTTC. Protein: CSALDYGYTF. The V call is TRBV20-1, the J call TRBJ1-2, with D unclear. The CDR3 totals 10 residues. Trimming stripped 6 bases from V and 3 bases from J, with 5 bases between. Germline V gene sequence: CDR1 DFQATT, CDR2 SNEGSKA (reference sequence).